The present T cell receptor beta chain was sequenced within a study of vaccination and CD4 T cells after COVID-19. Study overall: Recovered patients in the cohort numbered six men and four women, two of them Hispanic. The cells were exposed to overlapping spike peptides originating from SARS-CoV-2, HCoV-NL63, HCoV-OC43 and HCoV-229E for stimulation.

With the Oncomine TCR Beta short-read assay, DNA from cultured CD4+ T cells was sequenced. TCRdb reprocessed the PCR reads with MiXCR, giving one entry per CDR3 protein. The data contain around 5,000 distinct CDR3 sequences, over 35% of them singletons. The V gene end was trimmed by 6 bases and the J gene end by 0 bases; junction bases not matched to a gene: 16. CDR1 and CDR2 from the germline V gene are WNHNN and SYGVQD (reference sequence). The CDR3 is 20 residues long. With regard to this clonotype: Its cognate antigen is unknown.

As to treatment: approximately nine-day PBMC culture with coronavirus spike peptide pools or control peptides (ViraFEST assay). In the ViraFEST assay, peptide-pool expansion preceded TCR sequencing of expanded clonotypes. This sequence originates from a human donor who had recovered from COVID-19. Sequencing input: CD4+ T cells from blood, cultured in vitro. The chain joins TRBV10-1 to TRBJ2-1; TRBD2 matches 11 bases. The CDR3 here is CASRDLSSGGTLISYNEQFF. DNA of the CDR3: TGCGCCAGCAGAGATCTTTCTAGCGGGGGGACCCTAATCTCCTACAATGAGCAGTTCTTC.